Following are 23 T cell receptor beta chains from one sample sequenced in a study of T-cell reconstitution after alpha-beta-depleted transplantation in children. TCRbeta library preparation incorporated unique molecular identifiers. TCRdb analysed the PCR reads with MiXCR anew, one entry per CDR3 protein. Of about 500,000 distinct CDR3 sequences in the sample, around a third were seen once. The specimen comprised PBMCs from the stem cell graft donor, sampled from the stem cell graft. Every receptor here comes from a human donor who donated a stem cell graft to a child with aplastic anemia.

This clonotype showed up just a few times. The chain recombines TRBV20-1 with TRBJ2-3, with TRBD2 matching over 8 bases. Germline trimming cut 6 bases from V and 7 bases from J; bases unmatched to any gene: 12. Looked up from germline, CDR1 is DFQATT and CDR2 is SNEGSKA (reference sequence). CDR3 size: 14 residues. CDR3 region: CSASPPGLDNTQYF. The CDR3 region has the DNA TGCAGTGCCAGTCCCCCGGGACTAGACAATACGCAGTATTTT.

This sequence joins TRBV30 and TRBJ2-2; the D is unclear. This CDR3 contains 14 residues. The V and J ends lost 0 bases and 5 bases respectively, with 10 bases between them. The germline V gene has CDR1 GTSNPN and CDR2 SVGIG (reference sequence). The CDR3 sequence: CAWSVRLQTGELFF. The CDR3 coding sequence is TGTGCCTGGAGTGTTCGTCTTCAGACCGGGGAGCTGTTTTTT. The full variable domain, with the rest looked up from reference TRBV30 and TRBJ2-2, is SQTIHQWPATLVQPVGSPLSLECTVEGTSNPNLYWYRQAAGRGLQLLFYSVGIGQISSEVPQNLSASRPQDRQFILSSKKLLLSDSGFYLCAWSVRLQTGELFFGEGSRLTVL.

This rearrangement joins TRBV15 to TRBJ2-7; D is uncertain. The length of the CDR3 is 16 residues. Germline V gene lookup returns CDR1 LNHNV and CDR2 YYDKDF (reference sequence). Trimming removed 0 bases at V and 2 bases at J, with 14 bases between. For the CDR3, the DNA is TGTGCCACCAGCAGAGAGGTTGGTCACACTCCCTACGAGCAGTACTTC. This sequence encodes CATSREVGHTPYEQYF.

V usage is TRBV19 and J usage is TRBJ2-1, with D possibly TRBD2 on 6 matching bases. CDR1 is LNHDA, CDR2 SQIVND, per germline (reference sequence). Trimming removed 8 bases from V and 4 bases from J, with 18 bases in between. This CDR3 is built from 15 residues. CDR3: CASQPGLGLYNEQFF. The CDR3 DNA reads TGTGCCAGTCAGCCGGGACTCGGGCTATACAATGAGCAGTTCTTC.

This clonotype was counted a few times. This chain joins TRBV7-2 and TRBJ2-5, with 7 bases fitting TRBD2. CDR1 SGHTA and CDR2 FQGNSA come from the germline V gene. Trimming removed 7 bases from V and 4 bases from J; junction bases left unmatched: 6. This CDR3 is built from 13 residues. The CDR3 region is CASTSGGSETQYF. For the CDR3, the DNA is TGTGCCAGCACATCCGGGGGGTCAGAGACCCAGTACTTC.

The V and J genes are TRBV5-1 and TRBJ1-1; 8 bases line up with TRBD1. The CDR3 is made up of 15 amino acids. Germline V gene sequence: CDR1 SGHRS, CDR2 YFSETQ. Trimming removed 4 bases from V and 2 bases from J; junction bases left unmatched: 7. The CDR3 region is CASSTIQGVNTEAFF. Written as DNA, the CDR3 is TGCGCCAGCAGCACCATACAGGGGGTTAACACTGAAGCTTTCTTT. The whole variable domain, filled in from reference TRBV5-1 and TRBJ1-1, reads KAGVTQTPRYLIKTRGQQVTLSCSPISGHRSVSWYQQTPGQGLQFLFEYFSETQRNKGNFPGRFSGRQFSNSRSEMNVSTLELGDSALYLCASSTIQGVNTEAFFGQGTRLTVV.

Regarding this clonotype: This may be a read error, as it is one base from a much larger clone. This rearrangement joins TRBV9 to TRBJ2-5; 9 positions match TRBD2. Germline CDR1 is SGDLS and CDR2 is YYNGEE. After removal of 1 base from V and 5 bases from J, the junction contained 9 bases not matched to a gene. This CDR3 comprises 16 residues. CDR3 nucleotides: TGTGCCAGCAGCGTAACGGGGCTAGCGGGATTCGAGACCCAGTACTTC. Encoded protein: CASSVTGLAGFETQYF.

This clonotype was seen a handful of times. The CDR3 DNA reads TGTGCCACCAGCAGAAGAATAGGGTCCACAGATACGCAGTATTTT. This encodes CATSRRIGSTDTQYF. The chain recombines TRBV15 with TRBJ2-3; the D is unclear. The germline V gene encodes CDR1 LNHNV and CDR2 YYDKDF (reference sequence). V was shortened by 2 bases and J by 2 bases, with 11 bases between the two germline ends. This CDR3 has 15 amino acids.

This clonotype appeared a few times. The chain uses TRBV14 and TRBJ1-1, with 11 bases identical to TRBD1. The V and J ends lost 4 bases and 1 base, in that order; junction bases with no gene match: 8. This CDR3 contains 17 residues. CDR1 and CDR2 (germline): SGHDN, FVKESK. The CDR3 is CASSLRTGGAGNTEAFF. The CDR3 bases are TGTGCCAGCAGCCTAAGGACAGGGGGCGCGGGGAACACTGAAGCTTTCTTT.

In this sample, this clonotype turned up a few times. This chain uses TRBV7-9 with TRBJ2-2; D unclear. Germline CDR1 SEHNR, CDR2 FQNEAQ (reference sequence). V dropped 4 bases and J dropped 6 bases, with 9 bases sitting between them. The CDR3 runs to 13 residues. As DNA, the CDR3 is TGTGCCAGCAGCTCCCCGTACGCCGGGGAGCTGTTTTTT. Protein sequence: CASSSPYAGELFF.

The rearrangement uses TRBV28 and TRBJ1-1; D might be TRBD1 (6 bases). The V end was cut by 6 bases, the J end by 3 bases, with 14 bases between. Germline V gives CDR1 MDHEN, CDR2 SYDVKM. The CDR3 length is 14 residues. CDR3 in amino acids: CASRPLAGDTEAFF. The CDR3 nucleotides are TGTGCCAGCAGGCCCCTGGCAGGGGACACTGAAGCTTTCTTT.

This clonotype was counted once. This rearrangement joins TRBV7-9 to TRBJ2-1; possibly TRBD2 for D (6 bases). The CDR3 loop spans 15 amino acids. Germline V gene sequence: CDR1 SEHNR, CDR2 FQNEAQ (reference sequence). V was cut by 2 bases and J by 6 bases, with 14 bases left in between. The DNA for the CDR3 is TGTGCCAGCAGCTTAAAGGGACTCGATCTCAATGAGCAGTTCTTC. Translating it yields CASSLKGLDLNEQFF.

The V and J genes are TRBV4-3 and TRBJ2-3, with 8 bases lining up with TRBD2. This CDR3 is 15 amino acids long. V dropped 5 bases and J dropped 5; count of bases not matched to a gene: 9. Germline V lookup: CDR1 LGHNA, CDR2 YSLEER. CDR3 nucleotides: TGCGCCAGCAGCGACCCCGCCGGGGGGGAAGATACGCAGTATTTT. Amino acid sequence: CASSDPAGGEDTQYF.

A few counts support this clonotype. The rearrangement uses TRBV10-1 and TRBJ2-1, with D maybe TRBD2 (6 bases). The V end lost 5 bases, the J end lost 4 bases, and 15 bases lay between the germline ends. Germline V gives CDR1 WNHNN, CDR2 SYGVQD (reference sequence). The CDR3 is 15 residues long. CDR3 protein: CASSPPGVPYNEQFF. DNA for the CDR3: TGCGCCAGCAGTCCGCCGGGAGTCCCTTACAATGAGCAGTTCTTC.

This rearrangement joins TRBV7-2 to TRBJ2-7; D gene uncertain. Germline CDR1 SGHTA, CDR2 FQGNSA. The CDR3 is 16 amino acids. The CDR3 sequence is CASSLGSYTRAYEQYV. CDR3 nucleotides: TGTGCCAGCAGCTTAGGTAGCTATACCCGGGCCTACGAACAGTACGTC.

The J gene is TRBJ1-2, the V gene TRBV12-3 or TRBV12-4; 9 bases align to TRBD1. The CDR3 covers 14 residues. Losses at the gene ends were 3 bases for V and 7 bases for J; bases not matched to a gene: 6. The CDR3 region has the DNA TGTGCCAGCAGTTTTAGGGGACAGGGACTTGGCTACACCTTC. Translated: CASSFRGQGLGYTF.

This clonotype was recorded a few times. The V gene is TRBV30, the J gene TRBJ1-5; D is uncertain. The germline gives CDR1 GTSNPN, CDR2 SVGIG (reference sequence). The CDR3 has 13 residues. Trimming removed 1 base at V and 11 bases at J, with 15 bases between. CDR3 loop: CAWSGGRSVAQHF. The CDR3 nucleotides read TGTGCCTGGAGTGGAGGACGATCCGTGGCCCAGCATTTT.

This chain links TRBV12-3 or TRBV12-4 with TRBJ2-5, with D uncertain. The CDR3 runs 13 residues. V gave up 7 bases and J gave up 0 bases, with 9 bases separating them. CDR3 sequence reads: CASTPGYQETQYF. In nucleotides, the CDR3 is TGTGCCAGCACCCCCGGGTACCAAGAGACCCAGTACTTC.

In nucleotides, the CDR3 is TGTGCCAGCAGCCCCAGGAGGGGAACAGATACGCAGTATTTT. Its translation: CASSPRRGTDTQYF. The gene calls are TRBV12-3 or TRBV12-4 and TRBJ2-3; D is possibly TRBD2 (6 bases). Trimming took off 6 bases at V and 3 bases at J, with 13 bases between the two ends. The CDR3 runs to 14 residues.

The V gene is TRBV5-6, the J gene TRBJ2-4; D tentatively fits TRBD1 or TRBD2 (6 bases each). Germline V gene data show CDR1 as SGHDT and CDR2 as YYEEEE. Trimming removed 1 base from V and 8 bases from J, with 13 bases in between. This CDR3 region has 14 residues. The CDR3 coding sequence is TGTGCCAGCAGCTTGAGAGGGGGGAGCGACATTCAGTACTTC. It yields the protein CASSLRGGSDIQYF.

The rearrangement joins TRBV15 to TRBJ2-5; a possible D gene is TRBD1 (6 bases). The CDR3 is 14 amino acids. Germline CDR1 is LNHNV and CDR2 is YYDKDF (reference sequence). Deletions cut 5 bases from V and 4 bases from J, with 14 bases between. Written as DNA, the CDR3 is TGTGCCACCAGCTTCCGAGGACAGTCAGAGACCCAGTACTTC. Its protein product is CATSFRGQSETQYF.

This clonotype has only a few counts. The gene calls are TRBV12-3 or TRBV12-4 and TRBJ1-1; D unclear. Trimming took 5 bases from V and 0 from J, leaving 13 bases between them. The CDR3 runs 15 residues. CDR3 sequence (DNA): TGTGCCAGCAGTCCGCAATCGACCCTGAACACTGAAGCTTTCTTT. It codes for CASSPQSTLNTEAFF.

The gene calls are TRBV5-1 and TRBJ1-1, with D possibly matching TRBD1 (5 bases). CDR3 size: 13 residues. Germline-derived CDR1 and CDR2 are SGHRS and YFSETQ. V was trimmed by 4 bases and J by 4 bases, leaving 11 bases between them. The CDR3 DNA sequence: TGCGCCAGCAGCCGTCGACAGCCCACTGAAGCTTTCTTT. Its translation: CASSRRQPTEAFF.